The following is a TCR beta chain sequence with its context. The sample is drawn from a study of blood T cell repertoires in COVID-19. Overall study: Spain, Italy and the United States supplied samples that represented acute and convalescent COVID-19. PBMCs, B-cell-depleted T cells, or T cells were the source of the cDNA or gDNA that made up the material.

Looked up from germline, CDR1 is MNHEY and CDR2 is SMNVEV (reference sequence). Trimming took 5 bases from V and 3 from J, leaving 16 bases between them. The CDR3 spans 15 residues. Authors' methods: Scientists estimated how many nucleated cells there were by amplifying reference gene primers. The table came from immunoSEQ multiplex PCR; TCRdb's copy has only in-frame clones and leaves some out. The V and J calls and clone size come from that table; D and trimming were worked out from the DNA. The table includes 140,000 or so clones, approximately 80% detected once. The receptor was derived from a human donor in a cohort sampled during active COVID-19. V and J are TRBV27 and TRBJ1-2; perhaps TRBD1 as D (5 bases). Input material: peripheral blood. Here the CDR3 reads CASSRSQDTYYGYTF. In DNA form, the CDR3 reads TGTGCCAGCAGTCGATCTCAGGACACCTACTATGGCTACACCTTC.